What follows describes a single T cell receptor beta chain. The sample is drawn from a study of blood T cell repertoires in COVID-19. Across the study: The United States, Italy and Spain supplied acute and convalescent COVID-19 samples. In each case, the material was cDNA or gDNA derived from T cells, B-cell-depleted T cells, or PBMCs.

V gave up 4 bases and J gave up 8 bases; unmatched junction bases: 9. The CDR3 extends over 15 amino acids. CDR1 KGHDR and CDR2 SFDVKD come from the germline V gene. Assay used: immunoSEQ multiplex PCR; TCRdb lists only in-frame clones, some missing. The sample carries about 110,000 clones, 81% recorded once. Source material: peripheral blood. This receptor was identified in a man aged 45-65 years with acute or convalescent COVID-19. The chain uses TRBV24-1 and TRBJ1-2; 10 nucleotides agree with TRBD1. The CDR3 loop reads CATSDPGTGEDGYTF. CDR3 in DNA: TGTGCCACCAGTGACCCTGGGACAGGGGAGGACGGCTACACCTTC.